A single sample gave rise to the 12 T cell receptor beta chains below, sequenced in a study of T cell changes during pregnancy in multiple sclerosis. Clones were sequenced by immunoSEQ multiplex PCR, and TCRdb holds only the in-frame ones, with some missing. The repertoire consists of approximately 33,000 clones, with 88% occurring once and the leading ten covering around 0.78%. The sequenced sample was CD4+ T cells from peripheral blood mononuclear cells, obtained in the first trimester of pregnancy. The receptors shown here come from a female donor in good health, enrolled as a control in a pregnancy study.

This clone was observed a single time. The chain is built from TRBV11-1 and TRBJ2-3; no firm D call. Trimming pared 2 bases from V and 0 bases from J, leaving 6 bases between. Germline V gene lookup returns CDR1 SGHAT and CDR2 FQDESV (reference sequence). CDR3 length equals 14 residues. The CDR3 spells CASSLRQSTDTQYF. CDR3 sequence (DNA): TGTGCCAGCAGCTTACGTCAGAGCACAGATACGCAGTATTTT.

The rearrangement joins TRBV15 to TRBJ2-7, with 7 bases matching TRBD1. V was clipped by 1 base and J by 5 bases; unmatched bases: 5. Germline CDR1 LNHNV, CDR2 YYDKDF (reference sequence). This CDR3 is built from 14 residues. The CDR3 loop reads CATSRVLGQDEQYF. CDR3 sequence (DNA): TGTGCCACCAGCAGAGTCCTAGGACAGGACGAGCAGTACTTC.

The chain uses TRBV6-1 and TRBJ1-4; D possibly corresponds to TRBD1 (6 bases). CDR3 size: 13 residues. The germline V gene has CDR1 MNHNS and CDR2 SASEGT. Trimming removed 3 bases at V and 7 bases at J, with 9 bases between. In DNA, the CDR3 is TGTGCCAGCAGTGAGCACAGGGCTGAAAAACTGTTTTTT. As protein: CASSEHRAEKLFF.

The V gene is TRBV6-1, the J gene TRBJ2-2; D is possibly TRBD2 (5 bases). With 3 bases removed from V and 7 bases from J, the gap between germline ends came to 6 bases. Germline V gene lookup returns CDR1 MNHNS and CDR2 SASEGT. CDR3 size: 12 residues. The CDR3 coding sequence is TGTGCCAGCAGTGACGGAGGCGGGGAGCTGTTTTTT. Protein sequence: CASSDGGGELFF.

The chain is built from TRBV11-2 and TRBJ1-6, with D hard to call. The CDR3 has 15 residues. From germline, CDR1 is SGHAT and CDR2 FQNNGV. V lost 5 bases, J lost 9 bases, and 17 bases lay in between. CDR3 residues: CASSPLVGDRSPLHF. CDR3 coding DNA: TGTGCCAGCAGCCCCCTCGTGGGAGATCGTTCACCCCTCCACTTT. Variable domain in full (rest from reference TRBV11-2 and TRBJ1-6): EAGVAQSPRYKIIEKRQSVAFWCNPISGHATLYWYQQILGQGPKLLIQFQNNGVVDDSQLPKDRFSAERLKGVDSTLKIQPAKLEDSAVYLCASSPLVGDRSPLHFGNGTRLTVT.

The chain has TRBV11-3 and TRBJ1-2; tentative D call: TRBD1 (6 bases). Germline lookup yields CDR1 SGHNT and CDR2 YENEEA. The ends were cut back, 5 bases at V and 6 bases at J, with 16 bases in the middle. This CDR3 region has 14 residues. CDR3 DNA: TGTGCCAGCAGCCCCCTTACAGGGAGCCATGGCTACACCTTC. It codes for CASSPLTGSHGYTF.

A remark on this clone: Other nucleotide sequences in the sample specify the same CDR3. This chain links TRBV7-2 with TRBJ1-2; D is unresolved. This CDR3 region has 13 residues. Germline-derived CDR1 and CDR2 are SGHTA and FQGNSA. Trimming pared 1 base from V and 2 bases from J, leaving 5 bases between. CDR3 coding DNA: TGTGCCAGCAGCTTAGGCGGAAACTATGGCTACACCTTC. Translation: CASSLGGNYGYTF.

This clone came up once. The chain has TRBV6-1 and TRBJ2-7; the match to TRBD2 covers 12 bases. Trimming at V came to 2 bases and at J to 4 bases, leaving 15 bases not matched to a gene. Germline loops: CDR1 MNHNS, CDR2 SASEGT. The CDR3 has 19 residues. CDR3 nucleotides: TGTGCCAGCAGTGAAAGAGTAGGGTTGCTAGCGGGGGGGATGTACGAGCAGTACTTC. Its protein is CASSERVGLLAGGMYEQYF.

V is TRBV6-5 and J is TRBJ1-4; D is uncertain. Germline-derived CDR1 and CDR2 are MNHEY and SVGAGI. V shed 2 bases and J shed 6 bases, with 13 bases lying between them. This CDR3 spans 15 amino acids. The chain's CDR3 is CASSYRSKVDEKLFF. The CDR3 DNA is TGTGCCAGCAGTTACCGGTCTAAAGTGGATGAAAAACTGTTTTTT.

J is TRBJ1-1 and V is TRBV7-2; a weak D match, TRBD1 (6 bases). The CDR3 loop spans 13 amino acids. Per the germline V gene, CDR1 is SGHTA and CDR2 is FQGNSA. V was clipped by 7 bases and J by 8 bases, with 17 bases between them. CDR3 DNA sequence: TGTGCCAGCATCCTTGGGACCGGGACAGAAGCTTTCTTT. Its translation is CASILGTGTEAFF.

Comment on this clone: The junction does not match germline at one end; this may be a read error. The chain carries TRBV7-7 and TRBJ2-3; 7 nucleotides line up with TRBD1. Per the germline V gene, CDR1 is SSHAT and CDR2 is FNYEAQ (reference sequence). The CDR3 is 14 amino acids. The CDR3 spells CASSHGTGTDTQYF. DNA of the CDR3: TGTGCTAGCAGCCACGGGACAGGCACAGATACGCAGTATTTT.

This rearrangement joins TRBV4-3 to TRBJ1-2; D is unresolved. Germline CDR1 LGHNA, CDR2 YSLEER. Trimming shortened V by 0 bases and J by 2 bases, and 7 bases separated the two germline ends. The CDR3 spans 14 residues. CDR3 protein: CASSQENSNYGYTF. The CDR3, as DNA: TGCGCCAGCAGCCAAGAAAACTCCAACTATGGCTACACCTTC.